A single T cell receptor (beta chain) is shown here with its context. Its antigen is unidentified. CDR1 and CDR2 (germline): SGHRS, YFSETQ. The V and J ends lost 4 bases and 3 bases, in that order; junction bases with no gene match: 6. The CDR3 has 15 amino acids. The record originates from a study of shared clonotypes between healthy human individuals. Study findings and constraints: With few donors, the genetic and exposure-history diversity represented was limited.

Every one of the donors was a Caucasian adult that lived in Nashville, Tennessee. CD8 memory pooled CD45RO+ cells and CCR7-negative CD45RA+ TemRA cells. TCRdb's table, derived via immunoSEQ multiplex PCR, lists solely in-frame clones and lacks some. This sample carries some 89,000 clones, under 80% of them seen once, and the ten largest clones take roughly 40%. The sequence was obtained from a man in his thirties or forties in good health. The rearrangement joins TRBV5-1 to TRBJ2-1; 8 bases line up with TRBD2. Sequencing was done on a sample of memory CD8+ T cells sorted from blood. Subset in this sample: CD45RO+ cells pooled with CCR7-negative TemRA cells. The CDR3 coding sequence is TGCGCCAGCAGCCCGGGACTAGTGGGCTACAATGAGCAGTTCTTC. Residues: CASSPGLVGYNEQFF. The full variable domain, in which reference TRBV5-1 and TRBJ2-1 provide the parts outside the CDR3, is KAGVTQTPRYLIKTRGQQVTLSCSPISGHRSVSWYQQTPGQGLQFLFEYFSETQRNKGNFPGRFSGRQFSNSRSEMNVSTLELGDSALYLCASSPGLVGYNEQFFGPGTRLTVL.